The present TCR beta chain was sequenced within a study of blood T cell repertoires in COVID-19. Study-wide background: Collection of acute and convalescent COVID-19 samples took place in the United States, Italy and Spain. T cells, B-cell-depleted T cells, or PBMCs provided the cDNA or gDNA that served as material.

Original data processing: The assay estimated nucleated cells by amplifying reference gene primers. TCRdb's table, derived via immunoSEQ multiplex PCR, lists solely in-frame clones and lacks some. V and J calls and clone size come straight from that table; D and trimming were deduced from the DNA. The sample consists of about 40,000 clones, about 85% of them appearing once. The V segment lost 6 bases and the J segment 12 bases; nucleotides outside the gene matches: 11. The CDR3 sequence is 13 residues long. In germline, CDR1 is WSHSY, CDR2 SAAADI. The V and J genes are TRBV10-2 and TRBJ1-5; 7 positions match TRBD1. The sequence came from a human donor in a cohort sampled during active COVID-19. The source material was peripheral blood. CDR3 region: CASSDTGTANQHF. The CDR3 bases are TGCGCCAGCAGCGACACCGGGACAGCGAACCAGCATTTT.